These T cell receptor beta chains were read from a single sample in a study of cytomegalovirus exposure and HLA in healthy donors. Clones were read by immunoSEQ multiplex PCR, and TCRdb kept only the in-frame ones, dropping some. This table has tens of thousands of clones, roughly 80% appearing once. The sequenced sample consisted of PBMCs. The receptor source for this set is a man younger than 45 in good health and CMV-seronegative. CDR3s include the opening cysteine and the closing phenylalanine or tryptophan. The D gene is left open where the match is weak. Size tells how often a clone was seen (once, few, many) or the class of an expanded clone, and some rows leave it out.

D gene,V gene,J gene,clone size,CDR3 DNA,CDR3 protein
TRBD1,TRBV30,TRBJ1-1,once,TGTGCCTGGAAGACAGGGAATTGGGGCACTGAAGCTTTCTTT,CAWKTGNWGTEAFF
TRBD1,TRBV14,TRBJ2-5,NA,TGTGCCAGCAGCCGCCGGGACAGGGGCGAGACCCAGTACTTC,CASSRRDRGETQYF
NA,TRBV7-2,TRBJ2-3,NA,TGTGCCAGCAGCTTTTATCTAGGCACAGATACGCAGTATTTT,CASSFYLGTDTQYF
NA,TRBV5-6,TRBJ1-4,NA,TGTGCCAGCAGCTGGGGGGGCGTCGGGGAAAAACTGTTTTTT,CASSWGGVGEKLFF
NA,TRBV7-9,TRBJ1-1,NA,TGTGCCAGCAGCCGAACAACGCGGGGGGGTGAAGCTTTCTTT,CASSRTTRGGEAFF
TRBD1,TRBV28,TRBJ1-2,NA,TGTGCCAGCCTCCAGGACAGGGGGCTTTATGGCTACACCTTC,CASLQDRGLYGYTF
TRBD1,TRBV11-2,TRBJ2-7,many,TGTGCCAGCAGCCCGGGGACAGGGGAAGGCTACGAGCAGTACTTC,CASSPGTGEGYEQYF
NA,TRBV21-1,TRBJ1-1,NA,TGTGCCAGCAGCACCTATACAGGGGCTGAAGGGGAAGCTTTCTTT,CASSTYTGAEGEAFF
NA,TRBV27,TRBJ1-5,NA,TGTGCCAGCAGTTTGCGGGACGCCAATCAGCCCCAGCATTTT,CASSLRDANQPQHF
TRBD1,TRBV2,TRBJ1-3,NA,TGTGCCAGCAGAGAAACAGGGGCCGTGGACACCATATATTTT,CASRETGAVDTIYF
TRBD2,TRBV27,TRBJ2-3,NA,TGTGCCAGCAGTCTAGCGGGGGGCCCCACAGATACGCAGTATTTT,CASSLAGGPTDTQYF
NA,TRBV6-5,TRBJ2-5,NA,TGTGCCAGCAGTTACTCGGCAGTCCAAGAGACCCAGTACTTC,CASSYSAVQETQYF
NA,TRBV28,TRBJ1-5,NA,TGTGCCAGCAGTCTACTCCAGGGTCATCAGCCCCAGCATTTT,CASSLLQGHQPQHF
TRBD1,TRBV7-2,TRBJ1-5,once,TGTGCCAGCAGCTTAGGTAGTGGGACAGGAAATCAGCCCCAGCATTTT,CASSLGSGTGNQPQHF
TRBD2,TRBV5-4,TRBJ2-1,once,TGTGCCAGCAGCTTCTTTCTAGCGGGTGAGCAGTTCTTC,CASSFFLAGEQFF
TRBD1,TRBV18,TRBJ1-4,once,TGTGCCAGCTCACAGGGACAGGCCCAAGCAAATGAAAAACTGTTTTTT,CASSQGQAQANEKLFF
NA,TRBV5-4,TRBJ2-1,NA,TGTGCCAGCAGCCCCCGGGTTTGGCAAGCCAATGAGCAGTTCTTC,CASSPRVWQANEQFF
NA,TRBV5-1,TRBJ2-3,NA,TGCGCCAGCAGCTTGGGGGCTAGCACAGATACGCAGTATTTT,CASSLGASTDTQYF
TRBD1,TRBV4-3,TRBJ2-1,NA,TGCGCCAGCAGCCGATTGGACAGGGACCTCAATGAGCAGTTCTTC,CASSRLDRDLNEQFF